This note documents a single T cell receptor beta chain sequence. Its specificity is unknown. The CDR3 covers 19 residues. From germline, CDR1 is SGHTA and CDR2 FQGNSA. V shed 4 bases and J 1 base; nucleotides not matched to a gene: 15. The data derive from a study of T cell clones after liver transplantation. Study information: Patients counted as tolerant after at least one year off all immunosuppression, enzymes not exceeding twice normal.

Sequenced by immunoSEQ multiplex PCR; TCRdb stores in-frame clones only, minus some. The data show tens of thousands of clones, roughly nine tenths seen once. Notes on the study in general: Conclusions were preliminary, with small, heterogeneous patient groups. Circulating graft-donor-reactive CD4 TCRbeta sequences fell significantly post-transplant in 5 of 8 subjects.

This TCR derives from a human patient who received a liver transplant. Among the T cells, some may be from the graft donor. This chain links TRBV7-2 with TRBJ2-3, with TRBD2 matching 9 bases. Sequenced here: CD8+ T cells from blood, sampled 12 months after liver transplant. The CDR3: CASSSSIAGGPSGTDTQYF. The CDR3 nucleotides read TGTGCCAGCAGCTCCTCTATCGCGGGAGGGCCTTCGGGCACAGATACGCAGTATTTT. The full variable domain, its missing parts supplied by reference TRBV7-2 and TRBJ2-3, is GAGVSQSPSNKVTEKGKDVELRCDPISGHTALYWYRQSLGQGLEFLIYFQGNSAPDKSGLPSDRFSAERTGGSVSTLTIQRTQQEDSAVYLCASSSSIAGGPSGTDTQYFGPGTRLTVL.